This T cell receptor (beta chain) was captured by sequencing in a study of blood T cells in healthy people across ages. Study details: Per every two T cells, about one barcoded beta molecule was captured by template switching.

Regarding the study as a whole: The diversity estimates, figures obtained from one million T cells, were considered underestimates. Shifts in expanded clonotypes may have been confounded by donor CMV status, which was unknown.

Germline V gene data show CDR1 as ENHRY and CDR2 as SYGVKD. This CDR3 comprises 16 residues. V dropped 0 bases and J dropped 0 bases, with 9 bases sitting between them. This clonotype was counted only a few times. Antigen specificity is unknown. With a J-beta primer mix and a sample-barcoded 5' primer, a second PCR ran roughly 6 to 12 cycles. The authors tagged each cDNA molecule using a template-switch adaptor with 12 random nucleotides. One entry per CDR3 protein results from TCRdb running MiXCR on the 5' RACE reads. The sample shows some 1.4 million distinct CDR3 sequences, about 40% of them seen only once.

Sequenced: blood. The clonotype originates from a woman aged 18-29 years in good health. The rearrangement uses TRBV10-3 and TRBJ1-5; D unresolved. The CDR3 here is CAISESRGNSNQPQHF. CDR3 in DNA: TGTGCCATCAGTGAGTCGCGGGGTAATAGCAATCAGCCCCAGCATTTT.